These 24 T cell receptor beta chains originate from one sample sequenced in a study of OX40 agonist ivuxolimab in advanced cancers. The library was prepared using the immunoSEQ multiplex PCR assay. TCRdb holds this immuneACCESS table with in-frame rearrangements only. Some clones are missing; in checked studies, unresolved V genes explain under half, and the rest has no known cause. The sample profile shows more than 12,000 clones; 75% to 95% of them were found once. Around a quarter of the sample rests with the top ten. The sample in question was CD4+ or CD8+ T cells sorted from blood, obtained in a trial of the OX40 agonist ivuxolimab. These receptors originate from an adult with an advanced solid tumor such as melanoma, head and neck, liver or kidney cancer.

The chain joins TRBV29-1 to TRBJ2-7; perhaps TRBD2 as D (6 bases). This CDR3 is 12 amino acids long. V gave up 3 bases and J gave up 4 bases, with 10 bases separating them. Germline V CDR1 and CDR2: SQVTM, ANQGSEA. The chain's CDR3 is CSVDSGGYEQYF. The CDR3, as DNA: TGCAGCGTTGATTCTGGGGGGTACGAGCAGTACTTC.

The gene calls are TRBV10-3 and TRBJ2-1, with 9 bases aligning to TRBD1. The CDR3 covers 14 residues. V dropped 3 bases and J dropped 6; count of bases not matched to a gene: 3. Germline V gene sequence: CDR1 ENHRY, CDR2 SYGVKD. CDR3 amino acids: CAISEETGGNEQFF. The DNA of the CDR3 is TGTGCCATCAGTGAAGAGACAGGGGGCAATGAGCAGTTCTTC.

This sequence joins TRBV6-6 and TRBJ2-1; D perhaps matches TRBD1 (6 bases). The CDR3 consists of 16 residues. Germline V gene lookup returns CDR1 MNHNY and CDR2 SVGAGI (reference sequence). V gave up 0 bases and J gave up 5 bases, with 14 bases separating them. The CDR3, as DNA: TGTGCCAGCAGTTACTCGAGCCCAGGGGATGACAATGAGCAGTTCTTC. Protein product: CASSYSSPGDDNEQFF.

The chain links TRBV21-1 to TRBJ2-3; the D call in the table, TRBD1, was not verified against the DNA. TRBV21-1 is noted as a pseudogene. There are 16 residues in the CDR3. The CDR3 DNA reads TGTGCCAGCAGCAACAAGGACAGGGGACCCACAGATACGCAGTATTTT. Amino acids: CASSNKDRGPTDTQYF.

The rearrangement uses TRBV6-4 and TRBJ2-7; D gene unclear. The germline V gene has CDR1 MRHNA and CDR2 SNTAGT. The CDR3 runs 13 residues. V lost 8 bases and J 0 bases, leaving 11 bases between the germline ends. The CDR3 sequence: CASRPKHSYEQYF. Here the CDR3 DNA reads TGTGCCAGCCGCCCTAAACACTCCTACGAGCAGTACTTC.

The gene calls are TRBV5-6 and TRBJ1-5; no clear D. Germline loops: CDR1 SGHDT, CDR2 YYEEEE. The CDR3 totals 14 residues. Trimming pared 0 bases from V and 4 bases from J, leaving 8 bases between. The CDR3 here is CASSLAPSNQPQHF. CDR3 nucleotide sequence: TGTGCCAGCAGCTTGGCCCCGTCTAATCAGCCCCAGCATTTT.

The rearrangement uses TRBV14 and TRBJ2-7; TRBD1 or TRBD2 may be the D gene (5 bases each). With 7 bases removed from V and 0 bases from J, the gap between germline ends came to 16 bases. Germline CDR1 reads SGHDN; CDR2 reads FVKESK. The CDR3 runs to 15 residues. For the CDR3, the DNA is TGTGCCAGCACTAACCCCCCGGGACCCTCCTACGAGCAGTACTTC. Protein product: CASTNPPGPSYEQYF.

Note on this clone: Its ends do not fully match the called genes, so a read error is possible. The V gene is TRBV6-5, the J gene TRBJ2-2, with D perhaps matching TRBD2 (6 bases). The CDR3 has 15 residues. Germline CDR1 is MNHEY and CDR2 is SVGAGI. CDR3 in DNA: TGTGCCAGCAGTGACTCCTGGGGGGACACCGGGGAGCTGTTTTTT. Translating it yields CASSDSWGDTGELFF.

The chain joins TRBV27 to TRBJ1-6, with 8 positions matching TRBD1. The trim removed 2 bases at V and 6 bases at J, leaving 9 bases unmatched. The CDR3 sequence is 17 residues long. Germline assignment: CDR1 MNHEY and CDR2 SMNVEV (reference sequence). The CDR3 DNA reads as TGTGCCAGCAGTTTAAGGGGACAGGTCGGGATTAATTCACCCCTCCACTTT. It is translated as CASSLRGQVGINSPLHF.

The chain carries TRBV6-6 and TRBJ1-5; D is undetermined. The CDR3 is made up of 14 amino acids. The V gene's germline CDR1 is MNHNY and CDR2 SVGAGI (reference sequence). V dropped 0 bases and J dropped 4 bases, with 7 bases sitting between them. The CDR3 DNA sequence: TGTGCCAGCAGTTACTCGACTAATAATCAGCCCCAGCATTTT. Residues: CASSYSTNNQPQHF.

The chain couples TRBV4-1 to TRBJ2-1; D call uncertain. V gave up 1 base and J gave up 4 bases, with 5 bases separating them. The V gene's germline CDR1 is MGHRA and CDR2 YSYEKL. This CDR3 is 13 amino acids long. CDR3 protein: CASSQVEYNEQFF. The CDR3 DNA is TGCGCCAGCAGCCAAGTCGAGTACAATGAGCAGTTCTTC.

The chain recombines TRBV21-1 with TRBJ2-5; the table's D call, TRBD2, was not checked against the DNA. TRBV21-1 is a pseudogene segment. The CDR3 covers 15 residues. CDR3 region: CASSKVSSGGETQYF. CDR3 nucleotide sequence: TGTGCCAGCAGCAAAGTTAGTAGCGGGGGAGAGACCCAGTACTTC.

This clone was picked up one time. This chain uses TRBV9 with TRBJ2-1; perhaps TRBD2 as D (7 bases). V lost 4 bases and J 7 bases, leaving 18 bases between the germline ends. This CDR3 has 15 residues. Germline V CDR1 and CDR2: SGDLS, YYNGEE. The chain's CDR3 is CASSPSSGGGNEQFF. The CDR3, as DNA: TGTGCCAGCAGCCCCTCTAGCGGAGGGGGAAATGAGCAGTTCTTC.

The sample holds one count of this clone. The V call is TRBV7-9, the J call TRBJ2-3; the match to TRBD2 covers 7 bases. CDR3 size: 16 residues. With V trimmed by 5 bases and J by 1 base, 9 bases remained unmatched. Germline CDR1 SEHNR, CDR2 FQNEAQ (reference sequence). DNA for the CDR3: TGTGCCAGCAGCCATTCCCTTAGCGGGCGCACAGATACGCAGTATTTT. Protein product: CASSHSLSGRTDTQYF.

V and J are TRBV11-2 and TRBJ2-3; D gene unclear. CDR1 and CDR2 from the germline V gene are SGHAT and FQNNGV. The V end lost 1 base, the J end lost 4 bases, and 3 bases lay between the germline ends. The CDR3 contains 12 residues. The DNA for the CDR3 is TGTGCCAGCAGCTTAGTCCCAGATACGCAGTATTTT. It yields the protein CASSLVPDTQYF.

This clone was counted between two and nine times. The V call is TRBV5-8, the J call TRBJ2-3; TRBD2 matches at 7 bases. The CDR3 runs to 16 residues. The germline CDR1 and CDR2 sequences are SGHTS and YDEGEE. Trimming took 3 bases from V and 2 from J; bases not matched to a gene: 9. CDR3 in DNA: TGTGCCAGCAGCTACACTGAGCGGGACTCCACAGATACGCAGTATTTT. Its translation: CASSYTERDSTDTQYF.

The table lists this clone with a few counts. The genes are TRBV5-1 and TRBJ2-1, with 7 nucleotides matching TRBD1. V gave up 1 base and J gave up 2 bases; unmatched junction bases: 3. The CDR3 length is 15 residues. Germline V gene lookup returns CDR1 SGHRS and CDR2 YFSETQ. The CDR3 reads CASSLNRGTYNEQFF. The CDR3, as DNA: TGCGCCAGCAGCTTGAACAGGGGCACCTACAATGAGCAGTTCTTC.

CDR3 DNA sequence: TGTGCCAGCAGTTTGGTGGGGAGCAATCAGCCCCAGCATTTT. Encoded protein: CASSLVGSNQPQHF. The V gene is TRBV27, the J gene TRBJ1-5, with D unclear. The V end lost 3 bases, the J end lost 1 base, and 7 bases lay between the germline ends. The CDR3 runs to 14 residues. Germline V gene data show CDR1 as MNHEY and CDR2 as SMNVEV (reference sequence).

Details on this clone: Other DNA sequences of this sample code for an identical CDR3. In nucleotides, the CDR3 is TGTGCCAGCAGCTTAGTCCCTAGCGGACAAGAGACCCAGTACTTC. It translates to CASSLVPSGQETQYF. V usage is TRBV11-2 and J usage is TRBJ2-5; 7 bases are a match to TRBD2. The junction had 4 bases not matched to a gene; V was cut back by 1 base and J by 2 bases. The CDR3 loop spans 15 amino acids. Germline loops: CDR1 SGHAT, CDR2 FQNNGV.

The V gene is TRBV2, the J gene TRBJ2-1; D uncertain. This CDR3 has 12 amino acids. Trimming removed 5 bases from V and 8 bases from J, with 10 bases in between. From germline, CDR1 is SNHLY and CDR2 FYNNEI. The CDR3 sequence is CASSRLFYEQFF. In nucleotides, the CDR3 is TGTGCCAGCAGTCGCCTCTTCTATGAGCAGTTCTTC.

CDR3 sequence reads: CASSLSSRGSEYEQYF. CDR3 in DNA: TGTGCCAGCAGCTTAAGTTCCCGCGGGAGTGAGTACGAGCAGTACTTC. The chain couples TRBV7-9 to TRBJ2-7; 7 bases map to TRBD2. Germline CDR1 is SEHNR and CDR2 is FQNEAQ (reference sequence). Germline trimming cut 2 bases from V and 4 bases from J; bases unmatched to any gene: 11. The CDR3 sequence is 16 residues long.

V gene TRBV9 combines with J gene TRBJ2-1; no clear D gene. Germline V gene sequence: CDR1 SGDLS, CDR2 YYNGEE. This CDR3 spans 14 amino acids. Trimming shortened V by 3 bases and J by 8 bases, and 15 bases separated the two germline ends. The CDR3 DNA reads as TGTGCCAGCAGCGCGAGCGACTCTTTCTATGAGCAGTTCTTC. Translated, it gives CASSASDSFYEQFF.

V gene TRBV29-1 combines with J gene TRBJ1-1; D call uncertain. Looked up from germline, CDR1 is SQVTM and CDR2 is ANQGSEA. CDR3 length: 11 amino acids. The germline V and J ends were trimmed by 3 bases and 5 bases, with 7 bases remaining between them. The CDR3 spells CSVDYSTEAFF. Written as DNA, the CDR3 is TGCAGCGTTGATTACTCGACTGAAGCTTTCTTT.

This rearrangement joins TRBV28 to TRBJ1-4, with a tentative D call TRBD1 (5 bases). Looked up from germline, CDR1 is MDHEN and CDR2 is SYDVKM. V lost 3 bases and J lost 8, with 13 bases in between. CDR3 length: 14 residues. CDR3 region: CASSFVRVEEKLFF. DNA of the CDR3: TGTGCCAGCAGTTTCGTCAGGGTTGAAGAAAAACTGTTTTTT.